The source of this TCR beta chain is a study of T cells in Graves' hyperthyroidism and ophthalmopathy. The CDR3 runs 13 residues. Germline-derived CDR1 and CDR2 are ENHRY and SYGVKD. As for this clonotype: A junction end diverges from the germline sequence, so it may reflect a read error.

The CDR3 regions of TCR beta were amplified from RNA transcripts. Using the HTBI primer set, a first-round RT-PCR was run on the TCR CDR3. TCRdb reanalysed the multiplex PCR reads using MiXCR and keeps one entry per CDR3 protein. The table records 350,000 or so distinct CDR3 sequences, over 15% of them present only once. Clinical symptoms, serum thyroxine and TRAb, thyroid ultrasound and orbital computed tomography together formed the diagnostic basis. The chain joins TRBV10-3 to TRBJ1-2; unclear D gene. The clonotype comes from a woman aged 40 to 50 with Graves' ophthalmopathy. Sequencing was carried out using blood. CDR3 sequence: CAIEYDRGYSYTF. CDR3 coding DNA: TGTGCCATCGAATACGATCGCGGCTATAGCTACACCTTC.